One and the same sample provided the 31 T cell receptor beta chains below, sequenced in a study of T-cell memory formation after mild COVID-19. TCRdb fed the 5' RACE reads into MiXCR, producing one record per CDR3 protein. This table holds 350,000 to 400,000 distinct CDR3 sequences, about 21% found once. Sequenced input: PBMCs or a T cell subset sorted from them (not recorded which). The source of these receptors is an adult woman who had mild COVID-19 (a few samples of this study predate the infection). Cell type and time point are not known.

The CDR3 bases are TGTGCCAGCAGTTGGGACAGCAACTATGGCTACACCTTC. Encoded protein: CASSWDSNYGYTF. The chain carries TRBV6-5 and TRBJ1-2, with TRBD1 identical over 7 bases. V was clipped by 4 bases and J by 2 bases; unmatched bases: 1. The V gene's germline CDR1 is MNHEY and CDR2 SVGAGI. The CDR3 has 13 amino acids.

This chain uses TRBV12-3 or TRBV12-4 with TRBJ2-5; TRBD2 agrees at 10 bases. Trimming removed 3 bases from V and 2 bases from J; junction bases left unmatched: 6. This CDR3 comprises 16 residues. CDR3 nucleotide sequence: TGTGCCAGCAGTTTCAGTTCTAGCGGGGGACAAGAGACCCAGTACTTC. It yields the protein CASSFSSSGGQETQYF.

This clonotype was observed a handful of times. This CDR3 is CASSLTYRGRGETQYF. CDR3 nucleotide sequence: TGTGCCAGCAGCTTAACCTACAGGGGCAGGGGAGAGACCCAGTACTTC. This chain connects TRBV5-8 to TRBJ2-5; 7 positions match TRBD1. Germline loops: CDR1 SGHTS, CDR2 YDEGEE. The ends lost 2 bases at V and 4 bases at J; junction bases unmatched: 11. The CDR3 consists of 16 residues.

This chain connects TRBV20-1 to TRBJ1-2; 8 nucleotides agree with TRBD1. The CDR3 extends over 11 amino acids. V trimming: 6 bases; J trimming: 5 bases; junction bases outside the gene matches: 2. Germline loops: CDR1 DFQATT, CDR2 SNEGSKA (reference sequence). The CDR3 coding sequence is TGCAGTGCATACAGGGGGTATGGCTACACCTTC. Translating it yields CSAYRGYGYTF.

The chain links TRBV12-3 or TRBV12-4 to TRBJ1-1; D uncertain. Trimming shortened V by 3 bases and J by 11 bases, and 13 bases separated the two germline ends. The CDR3 is made up of 12 amino acids. The CDR3 reads CASSFRVSQAFF. The CDR3, as DNA: TGTGCCAGCAGTTTCCGGGTCAGTCAGGCTTTCTTT.

This clonotype has a handful of counts. The chain recombines TRBV12-3 or TRBV12-4 with TRBJ2-1; D assignment may be TRBD1 or TRBD2 (6 bases each). The CDR3 is 16 amino acids. Trimming shortened V by 6 bases and J by 0 bases, and 15 bases separated the two germline ends. For the CDR3, the DNA is TGTGCCAGCAGAGGGGGGCCGGCGGGCTCCTACAATGAGCAGTTCTTC. Protein sequence: CASRGGPAGSYNEQFF.

The genes are TRBV12-3 or TRBV12-4 and TRBJ1-1, with D possibly being TRBD1 (6 bases). The V and J ends lost 6 bases and 7 bases respectively, with 15 bases between them. CDR3 length: 13 amino acids. CDR3: CASRPPGHHEAFF. The CDR3 DNA follows: TGTGCCAGCAGGCCCCCGGGACACCATGAAGCTTTCTTT.

This chain connects TRBV29-1 to TRBJ2-3; tentative D call: TRBD1 (6 bases). From germline, CDR1 is SQVTM and CDR2 ANQGSEA. This CDR3 contains 13 residues. V lost 7 bases and J lost 1, with 12 bases in between. CDR3 sequence reads: CSARQARTDTQYF. The CDR3 DNA reads TGCAGCGCGCGACAGGCCCGCACAGATACGCAGTATTTT.

The sample holds a few counts of this clonotype. The chain recombines TRBV7-9 with TRBJ1-1; D is uncertain. The CDR3 is made up of 14 amino acids. V lost 7 bases to trimming and J lost 1 base, with 13 bases between them. Germline CDR1 SEHNR, CDR2 FQNEAQ (reference sequence). Here the CDR3 DNA reads TGTGCCAGCAATAAGATCGAGGGGAACACTGAAGCTTTCTTT. It yields the protein CASNKIEGNTEAFF.

This clonotype was seen a handful of times. The chain has TRBV3-1 and TRBJ1-5; 8 bases are shared with TRBD1. The CDR3 consists of 16 residues. The junction had 16 bases not matched to a gene; V was cut back by 4 bases and J by 11 bases. Germline lookup yields CDR1 LGHDT and CDR2 YNNKEL (reference sequence). The CDR3 here is CASSLRTGSGHSAQHF. The CDR3 coding sequence is TGTGCCAGCAGCCTCCGGACAGGGTCTGGGCATTCGGCCCAGCATTTT. The full variable domain, completed using reference TRBV3-1 and TRBJ1-5, is DTAVSQTPKYLVTQMGNDKSIKCEQNLGHDTMYWYKQDSKKFLKIMFSYNNKELIINETVPNRFSPKSPDKAHLNLHINSLELGDSAVYFCASSLRTGSGHSAQHFGDGTRLSIL.

This clonotype has more than one count but fewer than ten. This rearrangement joins TRBV29-1 to TRBJ1-2; D not certain. Germline loops: CDR1 SQVTM, CDR2 ANQGSEA. V was trimmed by 8 bases and J by 6 bases, leaving 13 bases between them. The CDR3 loop spans 11 amino acids. CDR3 DNA: TGCAGCTTCCGCCTAGGGCATGGCTACACCTTC. Protein: CSFRLGHGYTF.

This clonotype was counted many times. The chain joins TRBV24-1 to TRBJ2-5; 7 bases fit TRBD1. The CDR3 spans 16 residues. Germline CDR1 is KGHDR and CDR2 is SFDVKD. V lost 3 bases to trimming and J lost 3 bases; unmatched junction nucleotides: 9. The CDR3 is CATSDPPGTAKETQYF. CDR3 nucleotides: TGTGCCACCAGTGATCCGCCCGGGACAGCCAAAGAGACCCAGTACTTC.

The chain uses TRBV7-6 and TRBJ1-1, with unresolved D. The CDR3 is 13 residues long. V lost 6 bases and J lost 1, with 9 bases in between. Per germline, CDR1 SGHVS and CDR2 FNYEAQ. CDR3 protein: CASRSQGNTEAFF. The CDR3 bases are TGTGCCAGCAGATCGCAAGGGAACACTGAAGCTTTCTTT.

The V and J genes are TRBV29-1 and TRBJ2-7; D not resolved. Germline V gives CDR1 SQVTM, CDR2 ANQGSEA. Trimming pared 4 bases from V and 6 bases from J, leaving 16 bases between. CDR3 size: 13 residues. DNA for the CDR3: TGCAGCGTTGCCCTCCCCGATTTAGGCGAGCAGTACTTC. Translating gives CSVALPDLGEQYF.

This clonotype has only a few counts. V gene TRBV4-1 combines with J gene TRBJ2-5; the D call may be TRBD1 or TRBD2 (6 bases each). From germline, CDR1 is MGHRA and CDR2 YSYEKL. The germline V and J ends were trimmed by 4 bases and 4 bases, with 10 bases remaining between them. The CDR3 has 13 amino acids. CDR3 nucleotides: TGCGCCAGCAGCCGTCGGGGGCTAGAGACCCAGTACTTC. It is translated as CASSRRGLETQYF.

The table lists this clonotype with a few counts. The chain employs TRBV6-4 and TRBJ1-5, with D unclear. The CDR3 consists of 14 residues. The germline V gene has CDR1 MRHNA and CDR2 SNTAGT. V was trimmed by 4 bases and J by 2 bases, leaving 9 bases between them. CDR3 sequence (DNA): TGTGCCAGCAGTGCCTCACCGGGCAATCAGCCCCAGCATTTT. Amino acids: CASSASPGNQPQHF.

The chain uses TRBV19 and TRBJ1-2; TRBD1 is a possible D gene (6 bases). Germline V CDR1 and CDR2: LNHDA, SQIVND (reference sequence). The CDR3 is made up of 16 amino acids. V gave up 7 bases and J gave up 3 bases, with 21 bases separating them. The DNA for the CDR3 is TGTGCCAGTAAACTCCTAACCAGGGGCGGTGACTATGGCTACACCTTC. This translates into CASKLLTRGGDYGYTF.

This clonotype has a handful of counts. The CDR3, as DNA: TGTGCCAGCAGCCTCCGGGACGCCTCAAATGAAAAACTGTTTTTT. Its protein product is CASSLRDASNEKLFF. V usage is TRBV7-9 and J usage is TRBJ1-4, with TRBD1 as a possible D gene (5 bases). V lost 5 bases and J lost 5, with 15 bases in between. This CDR3 region has 15 residues. CDR1 and CDR2 (germline): SEHNR, FQNEAQ (reference sequence).

This clonotype was seen only a few times. The genes are TRBV7-9 and TRBJ2-5, with D hard to call. Trimming pared 0 bases from V and 6 bases from J, leaving 8 bases between. Germline CDR1 SEHNR, CDR2 FQNEAQ (reference sequence). There are 13 residues in the CDR3. In DNA, the CDR3 is TGTGCCAGCAGCTTAGCGGGAACCAAGACCCAGTACTTC. Protein: CASSLAGTKTQYF.

This chain uses TRBV20-1 with TRBJ2-5, with TRBD1 matching over 8 bases. Germline assignment: CDR1 DFQATT and CDR2 SNEGSKA (reference sequence). CDR3 size: 14 residues. The J segment lost 8 bases and the V segment lost 6 bases, leaving 14 bases of the junction unmatched. CDR3 nucleotides: TGCAGTGCCACGGACAGGGCCAGCAAGGCCACCCAGTACTTC. Encoded protein: CSATDRASKATQYF.

CDR3 in amino acids: CASSRDSGGDNYGYTF. The CDR3 DNA reads TGTGCCAGCAGCAGGGACTCTGGGGGCGATAACTATGGCTACACCTTC. The chain couples TRBV2 to TRBJ1-2, with a possible D match to TRBD1 (6 bases). The V gene lost 6 bases and the J gene lost 1 base, with 18 bases spanning the gap. Per the germline V gene, CDR1 is SNHLY and CDR2 is FYNNEI. The CDR3 sequence is 16 residues long.

This clonotype has more than one count but fewer than ten. J is TRBJ2-7 and V is TRBV4-3; a possible D gene is TRBD1 (6 bases). Germline V lookup: CDR1 LGHNA, CDR2 YSLEER. The ends were cut back, 4 bases at V and 2 bases at J, with 12 bases in the middle. The CDR3 runs 14 residues. The CDR3 sequence is CASSLGQNAYEQYF. The CDR3 DNA reads TGCGCCAGCAGCCTCGGACAGAACGCCTACGAGCAGTACTTC.

The J gene is TRBJ2-7, the V gene TRBV7-9; TRBD2 matches 7 bases. Germline CDR1 and CDR2: SEHNR and FQNEAQ (reference sequence). The CDR3 totals 15 residues. Losses at the gene ends were 5 bases for V and 5 bases for J; bases not matched to a gene: 12. The CDR3 loop is CASSGLGLGLDEQYF. The CDR3 DNA follows: TGTGCCAGCAGCGGCCTAGGACTAGGGTTGGACGAGCAGTACTTC. Full variable domain (remainder filled in from reference TRBV7-9 and TRBJ2-7): DTGVSQNPRHKITKRGQNVTFRCDPISEHNRLYWYRQTLGQGPEFLTYFQNEAQLEKSRLLSDRFSAERPKGSFSTLEIQRTEQGDSAMYLCASSGLGLGLDEQYFGPGTRLTVT.

This chain uses TRBV7-2 with TRBJ2-1; 7 bases agree with TRBD1. Per germline, CDR1 SGHTA and CDR2 FQGNSA. J was trimmed by 9 bases and V by 4 bases; bases with no gene match: 12. The CDR3 loop spans 15 amino acids. CDR3 sequence (DNA): TGTGCCAGCAGCTCCACAGGGGCCCCAACGGGTGAGCAGTTCTTC. Amino acids: CASSSTGAPTGEQFF.

This clonotype was counted at least ten times. The chain carries TRBV20-1 and TRBJ1-1, with no clear D. The CDR3 is made up of 16 amino acids. The germline V and J ends were trimmed by 0 bases and 1 base, with 15 bases remaining between them. CDR1 is DFQATT and CDR2 is SNEGSKA in the germline V gene (reference sequence). CDR3 sequence reads: CSARDASRLRNTEAFF. The CDR3 nucleotides are TGCAGTGCTAGAGACGCGAGCAGGCTTAGGAACACTGAAGCTTTCTTT.

The V gene is TRBV10-3, the J gene TRBJ2-7; no clear D gene. CDR1 is ENHRY, CDR2 SYGVKD, per germline. Trimming took off 6 bases at V and 6 bases at J, with 15 bases between the two ends. The CDR3 has 13 residues. In nucleotides, the CDR3 is TGTGCCATCAGAGACCAAGTGGGCTCCGAGCAGTACTTC. This translates into CAIRDQVGSEQYF.

This clonotype was seen a handful of times. V is TRBV9 and J is TRBJ2-5, with TRBD2 matching 7 bases. The CDR3 sequence is 15 residues long. V lost 0 bases to trimming and J lost 0 bases; unmatched junction nucleotides: 2. CDR1 SGDLS and CDR2 YYNGEE come from the germline V gene. The CDR3 DNA follows: TGTGCCAGCAGCGTAGAAGCGGGGTACCAAGAGACCCAGTACTTC. Protein product: CASSVEAGYQETQYF.

The count of this clonotype is one. The chain carries TRBV4-2 and TRBJ2-1; TRBD2 might be the D (6 bases). Germline V gives CDR1 LGHNA, CDR2 YNFKEQ. CDR3 length equals 15 residues. V was pared by 4 bases and J by 8 bases, with 18 bases between. The CDR3 loop is CASSPSGTPIDEQFF. The CDR3 DNA reads TGTGCCAGCAGCCCCTCCGGGACTCCCATCGATGAGCAGTTCTTC.

This clonotype was observed a handful of times. The CDR3, as DNA: TGTGCCAGCAGCTTAGCGGCAGCGGGAGTGAGTGAGCAGTTCTTC. Amino acids: CASSLAAAGVSEQFF. This chain joins TRBV7-2 and TRBJ2-1; TRBD2 matches at 8 bases. Germline CDR1 SGHTA, CDR2 FQGNSA. Unmatched junction bases numbered 7, after V lost 0 bases and J lost 9 bases. The CDR3 runs to 15 residues.

This clonotype was counted between two and nine times. The chain links TRBV5-1 to TRBJ2-5; D gene unclear. The germline V gene has CDR1 SGHRS and CDR2 YFSETQ. This CDR3 is 13 amino acids long. The V end lost 3 bases, the J end lost 5 bases, and 11 bases lay between the germline ends. The CDR3 nucleotides are TGCGCCAGCAGCTCCGCTATGACTGAGACCCAGTACTTC. Translated: CASSSAMTETQYF.

This clonotype was recorded a few times. The genes are TRBV27 and TRBJ2-4; D is undetermined. Germline values: CDR1 MNHEY, CDR2 SMNVEV (reference sequence). The CDR3 is made up of 14 amino acids. V lost 5 bases and J lost 1, with 9 bases in between. The CDR3 loop is CASSPVGAKNIQYF. CDR3 DNA sequence: TGTGCCAGCAGTCCCGTAGGGGCCAAAAACATTCAGTACTTC.